The 4 T cell receptor beta chains given below trace back to one sample, sequenced in a study of early T cells in non-severe SARS-CoV-2 infection. Using its own MiXCR run on the 5' RACE reads, TCRdb lists one record per CDR3 protein. The sample includes tens of thousands of distinct CDR3 sequences, 15% to 17% of them seen just once. The sample consisted of whole blood. The receptors come from an adult who was a healthcare worker with PCR-confirmed SARS-CoV-2 infection or an uninfected control (not recorded which).

This clonotype appeared many times. The chain carries TRBV4-1 and TRBJ1-5; D gene uncertain. V dropped 3 bases and J dropped 0 bases, with 9 bases sitting between them. This CDR3 region has 15 residues. The V gene's germline CDR1 is MGHRA and CDR2 YSYEKL. The CDR3 is CASSHAQYSNQPQHF. The CDR3 DNA sequence: TGCGCCAGCAGCCACGCTCAATATAGCAATCAGCCCCAGCATTTT.

This clonotype occurred a few times. The rearrangement uses TRBV4-2 and TRBJ2-1; D remains ambiguous. CDR3 length: 15 amino acids. Germline-derived CDR1 and CDR2 are LGHNA and YNFKEQ. V was trimmed by 0 bases and J by 6 bases, leaving 12 bases between them. CDR3 DNA sequence: TGTGCCAGCAGCCAAGACGGGCAGAAGACCAATGAGCAGTTCTTC. It yields the protein CASSQDGQKTNEQFF.

This clonotype was counted between two and nine times. The V and J genes are TRBV20-1 and TRBJ2-7, with 9 bases matching TRBD1. The CDR3 has 14 residues. V dropped 5 bases and J dropped 1; count of bases not matched to a gene: 6. Germline V gene lookup returns CDR1 DFQATT and CDR2 SNEGSKA (reference sequence). CDR3 residues: CSAGQGTKSYEQYF. CDR3 nucleotides: TGCAGTGCTGGACAGGGGACGAAATCCTACGAGCAGTACTTC.

This clonotype was counted a few times. The rearrangement links TRBV7-3 to TRBJ1-2; 8 nucleotides agree with TRBD1. The CDR3 extends over 13 amino acids. J was trimmed by 7 bases and V by 4 bases; bases with no gene match: 5. CDR1 is SGHTA, CDR2 FQGTGA, per germline. The CDR3 is CASSSTGTGGYTF. CDR3 sequence (DNA): TGTGCCAGCAGCTCGACAGGGACAGGTGGCTACACCTTC.